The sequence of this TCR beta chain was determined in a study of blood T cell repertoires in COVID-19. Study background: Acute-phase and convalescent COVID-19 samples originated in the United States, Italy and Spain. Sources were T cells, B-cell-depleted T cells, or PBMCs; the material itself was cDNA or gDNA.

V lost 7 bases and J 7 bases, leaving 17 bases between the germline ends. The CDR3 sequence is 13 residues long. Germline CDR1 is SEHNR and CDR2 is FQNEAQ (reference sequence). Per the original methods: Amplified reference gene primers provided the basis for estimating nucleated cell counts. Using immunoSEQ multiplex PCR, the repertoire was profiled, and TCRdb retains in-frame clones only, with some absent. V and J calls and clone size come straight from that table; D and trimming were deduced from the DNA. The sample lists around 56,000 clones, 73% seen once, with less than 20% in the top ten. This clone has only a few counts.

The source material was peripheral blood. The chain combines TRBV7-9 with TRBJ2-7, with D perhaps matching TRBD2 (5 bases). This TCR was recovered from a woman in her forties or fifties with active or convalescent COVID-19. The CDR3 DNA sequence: TGTGCCAGCACCCCGGGGTACCAACAAGAGCAGTACTTC. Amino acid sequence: CASTPGYQQEQYF. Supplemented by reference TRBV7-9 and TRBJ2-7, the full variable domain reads DTGVSQNPRHKITKRGQNVTFRCDPISEHNRLYWYRQTLGQGPEFLTYFQNEAQLEKSRLLSDRFSAERPKGSFSTLEIQRTEQGDSAMYLCASTPGYQQEQYFGPGTRLTVT.